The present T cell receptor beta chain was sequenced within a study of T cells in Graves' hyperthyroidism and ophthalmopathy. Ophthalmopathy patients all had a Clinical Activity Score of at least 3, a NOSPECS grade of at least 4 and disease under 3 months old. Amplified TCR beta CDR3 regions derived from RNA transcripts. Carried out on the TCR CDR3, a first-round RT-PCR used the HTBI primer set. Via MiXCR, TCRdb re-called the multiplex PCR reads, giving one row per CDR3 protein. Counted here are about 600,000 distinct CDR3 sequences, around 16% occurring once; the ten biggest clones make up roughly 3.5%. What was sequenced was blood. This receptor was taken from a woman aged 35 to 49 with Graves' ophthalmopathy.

As DNA, the CDR3 is TGTGCCAGCAGGGGGGTCCGCTATGGCTACACCTTC. Encoded protein: CASRGVRYGYTF. The genes are TRBV11-2 and TRBJ1-2; D might be TRBD1 (5 bases). V lost 6 bases to trimming and J lost 4 bases, with 9 bases between them. The V gene's germline CDR1 is SGHAT and CDR2 FQNNGV. The CDR3 runs 12 residues.